One sample yielded the 8 T cell receptor beta chains listed below, sequenced in a study of T cell responses to AZD1222 COVID-19 vaccine listed by TCRdb under 2021. Explained via the paper, the time point label denotes: about 28 days (+/-7) after the second vaccine dose. Library prep was done by the immunoSEQ multiplex PCR assay. TCRdb took this table from immuneACCESS and kept in-frame rearrangements with V and J called. Such tables lack part of the clones; where checked against another copy, unresolved V genes explain under half of the gap, and the rest is unexplained. This sample holds over 110,000 clones; under 90% were observed only once. The ten largest clonotypes hold 1.5% to 2% of the sample. Source: peripheral blood, taken 28 days after the second AZD1222 dose. These receptors all stem from an adult who received the AZD1222 COVID-19 vaccine.

V is TRBV6-5 and J is TRBJ2-2, with D possibly being TRBD1 (6 bases). Trimming removed 8 bases at V and 6 bases at J, with 16 bases between. CDR3 length: 14 amino acids. CDR1 and CDR2 from the germline V gene are MNHEY and SVGAGI. The CDR3 coding sequence is TGTGCCAGCTTGGGCAGGGGATATGCCGGGGAGCTGTTTTTT. It encodes CASLGRGYAGELFF.

CDR3 coding DNA: TGTGCCAGCAGACAAGACAGGAACACTGAAGCTTTCTTT. This gives the protein CASRQDRNTEAFF. V gene TRBV7-2 combines with J gene TRBJ1-1; D may be TRBD1 (5 bases). CDR3 length: 13 residues. V shed 6 bases and J shed 1 base, with 9 bases lying between them. Germline assignment: CDR1 SGHTA and CDR2 FQGNSA.

V usage is TRBV12-3 or TRBV12-4 and J usage is TRBJ2-1; D remains unclear. Trimming took 2 bases from V and 7 from J, leaving 6 bases between them. The CDR3 has 12 residues. The CDR3 DNA follows: TGTGCCAGCAGTTTAATCGGGAATGAGCAGTTCTTC. Residues: CASSLIGNEQFF.

V and J are TRBV9 and TRBJ2-3, with TRBD2 identical over 11 bases. Per the germline V gene, CDR1 is SGDLS and CDR2 is YYNGEE. The CDR3 covers 15 residues. V trimming: 4 bases; J trimming: 6 bases; junction bases outside the gene matches: 7. The CDR3 loop reads CASSSSGGPPDTQYF. The DNA of the CDR3 is TGTGCCAGCAGCTCTAGCGGGGGGCCCCCCGATACGCAGTATTTT.

The V and J genes are TRBV7-9 and TRBJ1-2; 7 positions match TRBD1. Trimming removed 2 bases from V and 8 bases from J; junction bases left unmatched: 2. Germline V CDR1 and CDR2: SEHNR, FQNEAQ (reference sequence). This CDR3 is 12 amino acids long. Here the CDR3 DNA reads TGTGCCAGCAGCTTACAGGGGGACGGCTACACCTTC. Translated, it gives CASSLQGDGYTF.

The V call is TRBV19, the J call TRBJ1-5, with D perhaps TRBD1 (6 bases). Germline V gene lookup returns CDR1 LNHDA and CDR2 SQIVND (reference sequence). Trimming shortened V by 3 bases and J by 2 bases, and 14 bases separated the two germline ends. The CDR3 is made up of 16 amino acids. The CDR3 bases are TGTGCCAGTAGTATTCAGGGGAGAGGAGGCAATCAGCCCCAGCATTTT. As protein: CASSIQGRGGNQPQHF.

The chain joins TRBV7-2 to TRBJ1-1; D is ambiguous. CDR1 is SGHTA, CDR2 FQGNSA, per germline. Trimming took off 5 bases at V and 1 base at J, with 8 bases between the two ends. The CDR3 consists of 13 residues. The CDR3 nucleotides read TGTGCCAGCAGCATCGGCAGGAACACTGAAGCTTTCTTT. This codes for CASSIGRNTEAFF.

The CDR3 nucleotides read TGTGCCAGCAGTGACCTAGCGGGGGCCCGCGAGCAGTTCTTC. Protein product: CASSDLAGAREQFF. The rearrangement links TRBV6-4 to TRBJ2-1; 10 nucleotides line up with TRBD2. The CDR3 is made up of 14 amino acids. The trim removed 2 bases at V and 10 bases at J, leaving 5 bases unmatched. The V gene's germline CDR1 is MRHNA and CDR2 SNTAGT.